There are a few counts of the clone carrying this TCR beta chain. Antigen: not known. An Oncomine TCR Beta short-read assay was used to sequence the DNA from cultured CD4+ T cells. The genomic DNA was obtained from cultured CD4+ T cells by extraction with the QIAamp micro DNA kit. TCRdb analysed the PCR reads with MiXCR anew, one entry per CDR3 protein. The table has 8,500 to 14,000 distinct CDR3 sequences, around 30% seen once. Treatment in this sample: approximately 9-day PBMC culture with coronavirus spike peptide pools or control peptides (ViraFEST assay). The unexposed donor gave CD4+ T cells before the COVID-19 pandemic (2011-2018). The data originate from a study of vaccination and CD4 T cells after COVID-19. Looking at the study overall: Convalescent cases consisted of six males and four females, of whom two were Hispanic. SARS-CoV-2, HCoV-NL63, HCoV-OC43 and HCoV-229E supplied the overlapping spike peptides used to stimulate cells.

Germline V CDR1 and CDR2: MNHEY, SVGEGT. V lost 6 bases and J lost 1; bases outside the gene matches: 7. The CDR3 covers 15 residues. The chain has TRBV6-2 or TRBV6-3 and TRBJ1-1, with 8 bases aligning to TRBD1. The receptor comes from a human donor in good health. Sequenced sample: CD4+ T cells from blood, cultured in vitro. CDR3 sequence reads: CASSQRTGSNTEAFF. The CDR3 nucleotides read TGTGCCAGCAGCCAGAGGACAGGGTCGAACACTGAAGCTTTCTTT.